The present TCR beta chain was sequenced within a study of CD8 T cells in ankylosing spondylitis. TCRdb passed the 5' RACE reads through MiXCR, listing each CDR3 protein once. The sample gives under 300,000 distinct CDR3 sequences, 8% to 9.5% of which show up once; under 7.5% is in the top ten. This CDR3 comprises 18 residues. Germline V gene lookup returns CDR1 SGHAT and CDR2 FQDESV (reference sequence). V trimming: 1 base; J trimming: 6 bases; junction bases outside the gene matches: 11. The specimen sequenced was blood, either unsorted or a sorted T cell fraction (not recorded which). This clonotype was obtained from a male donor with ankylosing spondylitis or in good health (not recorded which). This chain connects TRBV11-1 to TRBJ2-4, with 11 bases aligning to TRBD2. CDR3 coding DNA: TGTGCCAGCAGCTTAGTAACTAGCGGGAGAGGGGGGCCAAACATTCAGTACTTC. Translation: CASSLVTSGRGGPNIQYF.